This T cell receptor (beta chain) was identified in a study of CD4 and CD8 cells across lung adenocarcinoma regions. Localized lung adenocarcinoma, a non-small cell lung cancer, affected the donors. V dropped 5 bases and J dropped 0; count of bases not matched to a gene: 6. CDR1 is SGHTA, CDR2 FQGTGA, per germline. There are 17 residues in the CDR3. TCRdb re-called the PCR reads with MiXCR, one entry per CDR3 protein. The sample lists about 20,000 distinct CDR3 sequences, about 50% occurring once. This sequence joins TRBV7-3 and TRBJ2-1; 11 nucleotides match TRBD2. Sequenced sample: CD8+ T cells from the center of a lung tumor. This TCR was recovered from a female donor with lung adenocarcinoma. The CD4 and CD8 labels of this study may be unreliable. CDR3 amino acids: CASSQGTSGASYNEQFF. In DNA, the CDR3 is TGTGCCAGCAGCCAAGGGACTAGCGGAGCCTCCTACAATGAGCAGTTCTTC.